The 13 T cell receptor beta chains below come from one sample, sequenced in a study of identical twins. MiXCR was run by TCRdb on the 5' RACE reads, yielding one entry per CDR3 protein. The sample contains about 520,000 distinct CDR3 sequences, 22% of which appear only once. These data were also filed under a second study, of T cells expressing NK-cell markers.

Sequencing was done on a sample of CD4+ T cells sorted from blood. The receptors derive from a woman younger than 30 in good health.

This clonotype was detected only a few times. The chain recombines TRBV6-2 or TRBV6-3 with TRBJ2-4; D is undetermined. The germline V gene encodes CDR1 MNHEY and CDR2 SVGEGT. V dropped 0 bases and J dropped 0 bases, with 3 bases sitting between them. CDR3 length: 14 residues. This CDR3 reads CASSYSEAKNIQYF. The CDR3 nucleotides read TGTGCCAGCAGTTACTCAGAAGCCAAAAACATTCAGTACTTC.

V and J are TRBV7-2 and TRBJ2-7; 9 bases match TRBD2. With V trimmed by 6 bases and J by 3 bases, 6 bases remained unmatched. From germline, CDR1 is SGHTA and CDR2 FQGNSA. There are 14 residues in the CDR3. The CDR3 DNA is TGTGCCAGCAGTACAGCTAGCGGGATCTACGAGCAGTACTTC. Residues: CASSTASGIYEQYF.

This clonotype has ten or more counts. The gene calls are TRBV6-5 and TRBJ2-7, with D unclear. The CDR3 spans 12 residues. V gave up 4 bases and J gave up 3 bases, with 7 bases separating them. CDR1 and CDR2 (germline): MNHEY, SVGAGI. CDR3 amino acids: CASSSTGYEQYF. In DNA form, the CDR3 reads TGTGCCAGCAGTTCCACCGGCTACGAGCAGTACTTC.

CDR3 DNA sequence: TGCGCCAGCAGCCAACCAGACAGGACCGGGGAGCTGTTTTTT. This sequence encodes CASSQPDRTGELFF. This sequence joins TRBV4-3 and TRBJ2-2; a weak D match, TRBD1 (6 bases). V was trimmed by 2 bases and J by 5 bases, leaving 9 bases between them. The germline gives CDR1 LGHNA, CDR2 YSLEER. The CDR3 contains 14 residues.

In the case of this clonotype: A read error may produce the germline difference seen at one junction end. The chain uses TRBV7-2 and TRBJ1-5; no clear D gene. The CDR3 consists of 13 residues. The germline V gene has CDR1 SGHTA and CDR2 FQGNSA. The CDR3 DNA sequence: TGTGCCAGCAGCCCCTGGAGAGATCAGCCCCAGCTTTTT. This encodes CASSPWRDQPQLF.

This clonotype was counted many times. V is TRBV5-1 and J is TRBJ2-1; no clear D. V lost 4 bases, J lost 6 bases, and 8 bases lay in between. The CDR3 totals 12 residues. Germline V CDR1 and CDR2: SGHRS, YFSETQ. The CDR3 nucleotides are TGCGCCAGCAGCCGACCGGGCAATGAGCAGTTCTTC. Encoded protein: CASSRPGNEQFF.

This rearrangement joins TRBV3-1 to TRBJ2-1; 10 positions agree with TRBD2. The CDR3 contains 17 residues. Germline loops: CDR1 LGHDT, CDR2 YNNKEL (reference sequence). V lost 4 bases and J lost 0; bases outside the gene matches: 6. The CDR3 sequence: CASSPIAGGSSYNEQFF. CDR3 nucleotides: TGTGCCAGCAGCCCAATAGCGGGAGGAAGCTCCTACAATGAGCAGTTCTTC.

CDR3 residues: CASSPRGGGADTQYF. The DNA of the CDR3 is TGTGCCAGCAGTCCTCGGGGGGGCGGCGCAGATACGCAGTATTTT. The J gene is TRBJ2-3, the V gene TRBV12-3 or TRBV12-4, with 8 bases matching TRBD2. The CDR3 has 15 amino acids. The ends lost 5 bases at V and 4 bases at J; junction bases unmatched: 8.

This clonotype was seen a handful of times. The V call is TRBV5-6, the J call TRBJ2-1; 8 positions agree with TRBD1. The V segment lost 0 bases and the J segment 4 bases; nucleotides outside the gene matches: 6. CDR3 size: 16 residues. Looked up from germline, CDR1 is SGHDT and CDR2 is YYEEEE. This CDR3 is CASSLGVRTGYNEQFF. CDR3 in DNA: TGTGCCAGCAGCTTGGGGGTCCGGACAGGGTACAATGAGCAGTTCTTC.

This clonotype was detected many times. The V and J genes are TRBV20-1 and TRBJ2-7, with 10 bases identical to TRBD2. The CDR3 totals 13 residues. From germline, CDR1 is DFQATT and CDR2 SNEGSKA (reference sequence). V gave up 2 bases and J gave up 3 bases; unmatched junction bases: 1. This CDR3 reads CSARLAGDYEQYF. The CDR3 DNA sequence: TGCAGTGCTAGACTAGCGGGGGACTACGAGCAGTACTTC.

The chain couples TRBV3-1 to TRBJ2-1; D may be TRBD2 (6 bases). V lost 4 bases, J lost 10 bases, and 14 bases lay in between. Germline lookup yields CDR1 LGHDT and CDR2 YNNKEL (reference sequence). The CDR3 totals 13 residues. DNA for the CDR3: TGTGCCAGCAGCCCTCGGGGGAGCGTCGAGCAGTTCTTC. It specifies CASSPRGSVEQFF.

DNA for the CDR3: TGCGCCAGCAGCTTGAGACAGGGGGGTACTGGCACTGAAGCTTTCTTT. Amino acid sequence: CASSLRQGGTGTEAFF. The gene calls are TRBV5-1 and TRBJ1-1; 9 bases agree with TRBD1. The V gene's germline CDR1 is SGHRS and CDR2 YFSETQ. J gave up 4 bases and V 1 base, and 8 bases lay outside the gene matches. The CDR3 is 16 amino acids.

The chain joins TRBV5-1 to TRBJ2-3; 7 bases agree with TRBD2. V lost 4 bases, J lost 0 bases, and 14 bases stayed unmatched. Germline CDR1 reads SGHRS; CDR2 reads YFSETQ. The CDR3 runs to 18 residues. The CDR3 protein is CASSIRSGGGVSTDTQYF. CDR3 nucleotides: TGCGCCAGCAGCATTAGGAGTGGTGGGGGGGTGAGCACAGATACGCAGTATTTT.